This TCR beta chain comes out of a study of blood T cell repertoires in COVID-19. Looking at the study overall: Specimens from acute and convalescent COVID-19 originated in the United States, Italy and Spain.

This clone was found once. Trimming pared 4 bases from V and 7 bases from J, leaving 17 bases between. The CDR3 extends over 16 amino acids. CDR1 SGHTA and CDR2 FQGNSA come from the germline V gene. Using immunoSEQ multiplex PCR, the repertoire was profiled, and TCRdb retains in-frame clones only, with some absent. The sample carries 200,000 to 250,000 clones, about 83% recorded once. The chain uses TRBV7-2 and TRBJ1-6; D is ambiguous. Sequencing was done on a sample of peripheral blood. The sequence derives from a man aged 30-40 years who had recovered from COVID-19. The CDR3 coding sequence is TGTGCCAGCAGCTCCCGAAGCCCAGCGGGGAATTCACCCCTCCACTTT. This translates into CASSSRSPAGNSPLHF.